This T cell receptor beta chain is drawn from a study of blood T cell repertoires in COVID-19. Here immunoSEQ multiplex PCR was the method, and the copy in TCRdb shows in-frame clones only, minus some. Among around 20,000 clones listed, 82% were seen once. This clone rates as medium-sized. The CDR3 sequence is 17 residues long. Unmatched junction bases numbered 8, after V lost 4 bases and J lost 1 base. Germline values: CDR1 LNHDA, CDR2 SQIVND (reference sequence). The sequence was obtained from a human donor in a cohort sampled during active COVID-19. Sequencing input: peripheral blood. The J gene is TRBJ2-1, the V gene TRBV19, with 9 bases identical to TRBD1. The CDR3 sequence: CASSTWNRGLSYNEQFF. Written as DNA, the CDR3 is TGTGCCAGTAGTACTTGGAACAGGGGGCTTTCCTACAATGAGCAGTTCTTC.